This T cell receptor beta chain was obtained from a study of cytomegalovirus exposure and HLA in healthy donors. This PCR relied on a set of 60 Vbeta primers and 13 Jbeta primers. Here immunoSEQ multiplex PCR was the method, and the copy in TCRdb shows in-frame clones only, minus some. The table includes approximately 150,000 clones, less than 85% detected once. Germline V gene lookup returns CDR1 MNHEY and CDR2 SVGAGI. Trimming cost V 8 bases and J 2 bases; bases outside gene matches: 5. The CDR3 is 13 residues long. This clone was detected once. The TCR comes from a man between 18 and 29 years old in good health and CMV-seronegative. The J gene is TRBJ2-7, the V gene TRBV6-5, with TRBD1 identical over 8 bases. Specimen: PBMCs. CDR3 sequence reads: CASGKTGAYEQYF. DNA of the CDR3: TGTGCCAGCGGGAAGACAGGGGCCTACGAGCAGTACTTC.